The sequence of this T cell receptor (beta chain) was determined in a study of cytotoxic CD8 clonotypes in ibrutinib-treated CLL. In the study overall: Response samples were taken after a median approximately 13 months of treatment, range 6 to 36. Samples yielded averages of roughly 250,000 productive templates and 94,000 or so productive rearrangements.

Worth noting for this clone: What it binds is unknown.

Assay: immunoSEQ multiplex PCR; the TCRdb copy retains only in-frame clones and omits some. The sample shows more than 150,000 clones, around 70% of them seen only once. Regarding the study as a whole: Clonality increased at ibrutinib response and stayed stable in sustained remission. At progression, however, it fell back toward baseline.

This receptor was identified in a human donor with chronic lymphocytic leukemia. The sample consisted of PBMCs, taken after 24 months of ibrutinib treatment.

Here the CDR3 DNA reads TGCGCCAGCAGCAAAGACCCTAGCGGGCTCTACAATGAGCAGTTCTTC. The encoded protein is CASSKDPSGLYNEQFF. The chain uses TRBV5-1 and TRBJ2-1; TRBD2 matches 8 bases. The CDR3 runs 16 residues. J was trimmed by 3 bases and V by 4 bases; bases with no gene match: 9. CDR1 and CDR2 (germline): SGHRS, YFSETQ.